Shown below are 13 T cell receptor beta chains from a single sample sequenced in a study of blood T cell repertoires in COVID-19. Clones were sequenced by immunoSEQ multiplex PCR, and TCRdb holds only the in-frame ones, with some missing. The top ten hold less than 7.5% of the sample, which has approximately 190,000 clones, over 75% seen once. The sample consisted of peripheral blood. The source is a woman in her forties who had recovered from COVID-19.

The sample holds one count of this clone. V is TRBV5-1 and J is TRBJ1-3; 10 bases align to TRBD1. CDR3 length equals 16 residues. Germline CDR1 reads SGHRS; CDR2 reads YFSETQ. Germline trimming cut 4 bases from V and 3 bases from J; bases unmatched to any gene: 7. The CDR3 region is CASSEDRGAYGNTIYF. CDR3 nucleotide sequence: TGCGCCAGCAGCGAGGACAGGGGGGCCTATGGAAACACCATATATTTT.

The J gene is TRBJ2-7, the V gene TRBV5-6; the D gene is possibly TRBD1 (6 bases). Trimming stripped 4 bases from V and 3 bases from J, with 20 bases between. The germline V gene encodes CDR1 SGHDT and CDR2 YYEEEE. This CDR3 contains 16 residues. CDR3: CASSPSTGLGVYEQYF. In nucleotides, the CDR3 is TGTGCCAGCAGCCCATCTACAGGGTTGGGGGTCTACGAGCAGTACTTC.

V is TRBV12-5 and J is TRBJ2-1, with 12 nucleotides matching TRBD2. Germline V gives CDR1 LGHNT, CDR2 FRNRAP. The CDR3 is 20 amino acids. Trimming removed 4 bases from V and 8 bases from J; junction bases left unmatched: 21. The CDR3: CASGSDGGLQTSGRRDEQFF. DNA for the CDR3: TGTGCTAGTGGTTCCGACGGGGGACTACAGACTAGCGGGAGAAGGGATGAGCAGTTCTTC.

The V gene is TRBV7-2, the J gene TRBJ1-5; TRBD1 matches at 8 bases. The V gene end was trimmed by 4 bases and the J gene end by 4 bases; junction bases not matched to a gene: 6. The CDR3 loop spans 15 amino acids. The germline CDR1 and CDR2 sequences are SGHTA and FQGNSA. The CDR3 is CASSSRTGWNQPQHF. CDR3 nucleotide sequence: TGTGCCAGCAGCTCCCGGACAGGGTGGAATCAGCCCCAGCATTTT.

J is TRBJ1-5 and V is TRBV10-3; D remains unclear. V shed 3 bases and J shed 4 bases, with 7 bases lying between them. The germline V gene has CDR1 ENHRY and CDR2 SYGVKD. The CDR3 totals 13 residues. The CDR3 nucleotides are TGTGCCATCAGTGAAACGACTAATCAGCCCCAGCATTTT. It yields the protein CAISETTNQPQHF.

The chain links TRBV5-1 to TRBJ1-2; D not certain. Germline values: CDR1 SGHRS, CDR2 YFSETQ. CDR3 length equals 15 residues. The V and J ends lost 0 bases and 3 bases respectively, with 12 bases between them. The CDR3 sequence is CASSLALGRDYGYTF. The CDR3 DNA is TGCGCCAGCAGCTTGGCACTAGGCCGAGACTATGGCTACACCTTC.

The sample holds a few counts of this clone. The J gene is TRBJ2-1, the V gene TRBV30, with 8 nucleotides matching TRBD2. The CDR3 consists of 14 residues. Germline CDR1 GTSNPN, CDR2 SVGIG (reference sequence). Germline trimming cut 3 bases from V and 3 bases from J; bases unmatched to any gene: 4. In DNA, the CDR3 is TGTGCCTGGAGGAACGCGGGAGGCTACAATGAGCAGTTCTTC. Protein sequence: CAWRNAGGYNEQFF.

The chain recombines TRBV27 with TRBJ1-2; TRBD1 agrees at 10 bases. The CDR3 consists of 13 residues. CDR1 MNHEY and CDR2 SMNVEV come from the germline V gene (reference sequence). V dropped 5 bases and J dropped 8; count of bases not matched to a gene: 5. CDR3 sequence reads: CASSPDRGRGYTF. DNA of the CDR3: TGTGCCAGCAGTCCTGACAGGGGGCGAGGCTACACCTTC.

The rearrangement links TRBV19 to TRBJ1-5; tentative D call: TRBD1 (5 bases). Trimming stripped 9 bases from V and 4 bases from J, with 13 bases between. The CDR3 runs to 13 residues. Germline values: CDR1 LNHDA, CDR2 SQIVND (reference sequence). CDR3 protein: CASQGGANQPQHF. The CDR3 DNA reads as TGTGCCAGCCAGGGAGGGGCGAATCAGCCCCAGCATTTT.

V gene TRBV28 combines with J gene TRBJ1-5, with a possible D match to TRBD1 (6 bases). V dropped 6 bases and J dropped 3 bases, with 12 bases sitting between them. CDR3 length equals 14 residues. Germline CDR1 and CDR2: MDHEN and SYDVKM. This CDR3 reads CASRIGGANQPQHF. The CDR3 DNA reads TGTGCCAGCAGGATAGGGGGGGCCAATCAGCCCCAGCATTTT.

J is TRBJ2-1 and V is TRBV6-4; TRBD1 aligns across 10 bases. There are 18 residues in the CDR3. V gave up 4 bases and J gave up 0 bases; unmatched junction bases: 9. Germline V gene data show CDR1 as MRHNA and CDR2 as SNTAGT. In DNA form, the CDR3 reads TGTGCCAGCAGTGCGTACGGGACAGGGGATAGCTCCTACAATGAGCAGTTCTTC. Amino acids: CASSAYGTGDSSYNEQFF.

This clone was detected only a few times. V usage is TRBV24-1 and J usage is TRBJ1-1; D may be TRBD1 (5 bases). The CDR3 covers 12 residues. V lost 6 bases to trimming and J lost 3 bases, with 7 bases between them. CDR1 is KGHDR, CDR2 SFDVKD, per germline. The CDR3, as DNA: TGTGCCACCAGTCGGGGGGACACTGAAGCTTTCTTT. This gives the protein CATSRGDTEAFF.

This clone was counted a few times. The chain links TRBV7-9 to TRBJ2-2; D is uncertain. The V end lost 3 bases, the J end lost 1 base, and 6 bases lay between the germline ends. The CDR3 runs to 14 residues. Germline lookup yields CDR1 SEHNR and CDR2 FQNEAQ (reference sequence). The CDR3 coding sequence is TGTGCCAGCAGCTTTGAGGTGAACACCGGGGAGCTGTTTTTT. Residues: CASSFEVNTGELFF.